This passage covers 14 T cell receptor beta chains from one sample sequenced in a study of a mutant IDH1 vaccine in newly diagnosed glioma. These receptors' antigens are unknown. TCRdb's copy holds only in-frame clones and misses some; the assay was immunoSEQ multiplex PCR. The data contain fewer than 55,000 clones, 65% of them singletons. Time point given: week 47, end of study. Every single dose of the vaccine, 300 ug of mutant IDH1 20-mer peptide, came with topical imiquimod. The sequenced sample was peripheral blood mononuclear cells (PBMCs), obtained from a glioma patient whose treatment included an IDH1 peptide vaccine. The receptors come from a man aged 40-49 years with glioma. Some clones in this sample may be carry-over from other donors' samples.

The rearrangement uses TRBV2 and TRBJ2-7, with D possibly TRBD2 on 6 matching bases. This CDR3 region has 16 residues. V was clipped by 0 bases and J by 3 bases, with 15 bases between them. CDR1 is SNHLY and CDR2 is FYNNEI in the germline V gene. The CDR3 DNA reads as TGTGCCAGCAGTGAAGCTCGAGGACTACCCAACTACGAGCAGTACTTC. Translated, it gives CASSEARGLPNYEQYF.

CDR3 in amino acids: CASSPGRQANEKLFF. The CDR3, as DNA: TGTGCCAGCAGCCCTGGACGTCAGGCTAATGAAAAACTGTTTTTT. V is TRBV7-9 and J is TRBJ1-4; no clear D gene. The CDR3 consists of 15 residues. Trimming removed 5 bases at V and 3 bases at J, with 13 bases between. Germline CDR1 SEHNR, CDR2 FQNEAQ (reference sequence).

The CDR3 reads CASSGGTSGIPDTQYF. The CDR3 coding sequence is TGTGCCAGCAGCGGGGGGACTAGCGGGATCCCAGATACGCAGTATTTT. The rearrangement links TRBV9 to TRBJ2-3; 13 nucleotides match TRBD2. Germline assignment: CDR1 SGDLS and CDR2 YYNGEE. CDR3 length equals 16 residues. V dropped 3 bases and J dropped 4; count of bases not matched to a gene: 5.

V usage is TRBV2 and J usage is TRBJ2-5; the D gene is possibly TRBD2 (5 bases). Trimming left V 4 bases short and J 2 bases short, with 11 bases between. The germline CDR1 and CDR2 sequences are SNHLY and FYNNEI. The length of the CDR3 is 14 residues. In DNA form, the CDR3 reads TGTGCCAGCAGTGCCTGGACTTTACAAGAGACCCAGTACTTC. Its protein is CASSAWTLQETQYF.

In nucleotides, the CDR3 is TGTGCCAGCAGCTCCAAGACAGGGGGCTATGGCTACACCTTC. Protein sequence: CASSSKTGGYGYTF. This chain uses TRBV7-6 with TRBJ1-2, with 9 bases matching TRBD1. The CDR3 loop spans 14 amino acids. The V gene's germline CDR1 is SGHVS and CDR2 FNYEAQ. V dropped 4 bases and J dropped 4; count of bases not matched to a gene: 4.

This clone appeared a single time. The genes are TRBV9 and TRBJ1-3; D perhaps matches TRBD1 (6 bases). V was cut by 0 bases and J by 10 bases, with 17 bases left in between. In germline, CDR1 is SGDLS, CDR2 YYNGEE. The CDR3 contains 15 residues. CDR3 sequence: CASSVEAPGAVTIYF. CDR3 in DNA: TGTGCCAGCAGCGTAGAAGCCCCGGGGGCGGTAACCATATATTTT.

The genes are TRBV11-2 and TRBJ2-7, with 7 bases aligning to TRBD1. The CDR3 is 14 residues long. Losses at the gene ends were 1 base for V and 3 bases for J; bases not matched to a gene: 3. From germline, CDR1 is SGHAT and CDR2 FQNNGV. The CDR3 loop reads CASSLGRQGYEQYF. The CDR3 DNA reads TGTGCCAGCAGCTTAGGGCGACAGGGCTACGAGCAGTACTTC.

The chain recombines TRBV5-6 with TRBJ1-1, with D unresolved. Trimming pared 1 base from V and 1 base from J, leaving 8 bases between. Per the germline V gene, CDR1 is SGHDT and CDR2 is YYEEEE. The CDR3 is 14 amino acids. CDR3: CASSLRRENTEAFF. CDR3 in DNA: TGTGCCAGCAGCTTGAGGCGGGAGAACACTGAAGCTTTCTTT.

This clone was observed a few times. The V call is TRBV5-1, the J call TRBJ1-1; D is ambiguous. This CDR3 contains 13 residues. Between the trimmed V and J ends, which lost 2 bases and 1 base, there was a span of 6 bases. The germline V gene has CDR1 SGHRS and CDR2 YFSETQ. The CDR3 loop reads CASSFSRNTEAFF. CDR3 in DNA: TGCGCCAGCAGCTTTTCCAGGAACACTGAAGCTTTCTTT.

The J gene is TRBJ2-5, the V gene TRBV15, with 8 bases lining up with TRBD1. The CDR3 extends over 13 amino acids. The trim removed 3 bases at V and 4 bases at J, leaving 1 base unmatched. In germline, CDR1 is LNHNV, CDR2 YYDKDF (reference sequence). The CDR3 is CATSSDRGETQYF. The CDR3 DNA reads TGTGCCACCAGCAGTGACAGGGGAGAGACCCAGTACTTC. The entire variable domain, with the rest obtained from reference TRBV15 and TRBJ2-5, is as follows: DAMVIQNPRYQVTQFGKPVTLSCSQTLNHNVMYWYQQKSSQAPKLLFHYYDKDFNNEADTPDNFQSRRPNTSFCFLDIRSPGLGDTAMYLCATSSDRGETQYFGPGTRLLVL.

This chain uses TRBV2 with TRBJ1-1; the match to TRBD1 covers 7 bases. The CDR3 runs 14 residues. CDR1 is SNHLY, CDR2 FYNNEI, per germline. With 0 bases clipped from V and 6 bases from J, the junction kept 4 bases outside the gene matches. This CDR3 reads CASSEAQGVAEAFF. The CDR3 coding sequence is TGTGCCAGCAGTGAAGCGCAGGGGGTCGCTGAAGCTTTCTTT.

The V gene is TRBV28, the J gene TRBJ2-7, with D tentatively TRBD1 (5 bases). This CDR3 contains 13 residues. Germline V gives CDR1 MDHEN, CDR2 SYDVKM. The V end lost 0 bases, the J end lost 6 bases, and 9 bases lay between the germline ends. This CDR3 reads CASSLWGRGEQYF. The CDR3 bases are TGTGCCAGCAGTTTATGGGGAAGGGGCGAGCAGTACTTC.

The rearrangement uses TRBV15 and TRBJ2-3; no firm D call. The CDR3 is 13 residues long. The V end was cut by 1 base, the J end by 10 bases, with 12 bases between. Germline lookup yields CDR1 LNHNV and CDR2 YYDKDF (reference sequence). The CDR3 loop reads CATSRVRGEAQYF. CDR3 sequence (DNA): TGTGCCACCAGCAGAGTAAGAGGAGAGGCGCAGTATTTT.

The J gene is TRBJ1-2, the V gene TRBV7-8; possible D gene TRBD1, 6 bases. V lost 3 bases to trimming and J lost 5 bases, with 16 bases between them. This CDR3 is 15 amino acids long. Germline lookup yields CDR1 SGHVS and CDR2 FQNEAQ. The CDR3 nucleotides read TGTGCCAGCAGCTTGCAGGGGCAGTTACGGTATGGCTACACCTTC. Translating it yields CASSLQGQLRYGYTF.